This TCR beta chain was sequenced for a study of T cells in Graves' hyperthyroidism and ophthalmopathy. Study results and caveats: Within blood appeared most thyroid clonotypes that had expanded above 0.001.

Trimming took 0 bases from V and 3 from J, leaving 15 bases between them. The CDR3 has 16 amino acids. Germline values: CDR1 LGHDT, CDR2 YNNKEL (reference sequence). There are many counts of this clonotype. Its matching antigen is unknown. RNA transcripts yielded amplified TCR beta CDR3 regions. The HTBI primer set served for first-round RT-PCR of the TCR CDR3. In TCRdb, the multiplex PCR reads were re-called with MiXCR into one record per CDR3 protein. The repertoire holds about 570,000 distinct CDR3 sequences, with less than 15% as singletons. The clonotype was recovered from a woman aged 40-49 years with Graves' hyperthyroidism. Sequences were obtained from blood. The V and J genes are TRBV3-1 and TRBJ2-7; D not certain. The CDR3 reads CASSQDPPLLGYEQYF. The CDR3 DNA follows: TGTGCCAGCAGCCAAGATCCTCCTCTCCTTGGCTACGAGCAGTACTTC.